The 18 T cell receptor beta chains in this list originate from one sample, sequenced in a study of tumor and adjacent non-tumor tissue in lung cancer. The template was RNA from unsorted bulk tissue. This non-tumor lung sample came from over 3 cm beyond the tumor edge. A modified ARM-PCR protocol with three rounds of nested PCR amplified TCRbeta. TCRdb ran MiXCR on the multiplex PCR reads and lists one entry per CDR3 protein. The sample lists some 80,000 distinct CDR3 sequences, more than 65% occurring once. The specimen was distant non-tumor lung tissue. These receptors were taken from a man in his sixties or seventies with non-small cell lung cancer.

Comments on this clonotype: In this CDR3 the conserved last residue, phenylalanine or tryptophan, is missing, so a read error is likely. The J gene is TRBJ1-2, the V gene TRBV10-3; D remains ambiguous. From germline, CDR1 is ENHRY and CDR2 SYGVKD. The CDR3 runs 11 residues. The CDR3 bases are TGTACCATCAGGCAGACCTATGGCTACACCCTC. This translates into CTIRQTYGYTL.

The sample holds many counts of this clonotype. The chain recombines TRBV12-3 or TRBV12-4 with TRBJ1-2; 8 nucleotides line up with TRBD1. V was pared by 3 bases and J by 4 bases, with 4 bases of the junction left unmatched. CDR3 length equals 14 residues. DNA for the CDR3: TGTGCCAGCAGTTTCGACAGGGGCCCCTATGGCTACACCTTC. The encoded protein is CASSFDRGPYGYTF.

CDR3 in amino acids: CGPKPYLKTGQETQYF. CDR3 DNA sequence: TGCGGCCCCAAGCCCTACCTCAAGACAGGTCAAGAGACCCAGTACTTC. J is TRBJ2-5 and V is TRBV29-1, with D possibly being TRBD1 (6 bases). Germline V CDR1 and CDR2: SQVTM, ANQGSEA. This CDR3 is built from 16 residues.

Notes on this clonotype: Sequence at one end of the junction differs from germline and may be a read error. The chain is built from TRBV6-5 and TRBJ1-1; D is uncertain. In germline, CDR1 is MNHEY, CDR2 SVGAGI. The length of the CDR3 is 14 residues. CDR3 protein: CTSSPRRQNTEAFF. CDR3 nucleotides: TGTACCAGCAGCCCCCGGCGGCAGAACACTGAAGCCTTCTTT.

With regard to this clonotype: A much larger clone is a single base away; this may be a read error. The CDR3 nucleotides read TGTGCCAGCAGTTCCCTCCGGTTGGCAGTCTATGGCTACACCTTC. It translates to CASSSLRLAVYGYTF. The gene calls are TRBV28 and TRBJ1-2, with D uncertain. Deletions cut 4 bases from V and 4 bases from J, with 16 bases between. The CDR3 contains 15 residues. Looked up from germline, CDR1 is MDHEN and CDR2 is SYDVKM.

DNA of the CDR3: TGTGCCAGCAGCTACGCAGAGGGGTATGGCTACACCTTC. This codes for CASSYAEGYGYTF. This rearrangement joins TRBV6-6 to TRBJ1-2, with a weak D call TRBD1 (5 bases). CDR1 and CDR2 (germline): MNHNY, SVGAGI (reference sequence). CDR3 length: 13 residues. Trimming took off 6 bases at V and 5 bases at J, with 13 bases between the two ends.

This clonotype was counted at least ten times. V gene TRBV28 combines with J gene TRBJ1-4, with D uncertain. The CDR3 runs 15 residues. Trimming cost V 5 bases and J 0 bases, with 10 bases left between them. Germline V lookup: CDR1 MDHEN, CDR2 SYDVKM. Written as DNA, the CDR3 is TGTGCCAGCAGTCCGTGGCAGGCAACTAATGAAAAACTGTTTTTT. Its translation is CASSPWQATNEKLFF.

This clonotype was seen a single time. The chain employs TRBV4-1 and TRBJ2-3; no clear D gene. The CDR3 is 14 amino acids. Germline V gene lookup returns CDR1 MGHRA and CDR2 YSYEKL. Trimming removed 4 bases from V and 0 bases from J, with 8 bases in between. CDR3: CASSREYSTDTQYF. CDR3 sequence (DNA): TGCGCCAGCAGCCGAGAATATAGCACAGATACGCAGTATTTT.

The chain combines TRBV11-3 with TRBJ1-6; D unresolved. This CDR3 has 12 amino acids. Trimming shortened V by 10 bases and J by 6 bases, and 10 bases separated the two germline ends. The germline V gene encodes CDR1 SGHNT and CDR2 YENEEA. In DNA, the CDR3 is TGTGCCATCCGGAGAAGTAATTCACCCCTCCACTTT. This translates into CAIRRSNSPLHF.

The rearrangement links TRBV11-2 to TRBJ2-7, with D perhaps TRBD1 or TRBD2 (5 bases each). V was cut by 6 bases and J by 0 bases, with 12 bases left in between. The CDR3 covers 14 residues. CDR1 is SGHAT, CDR2 FQNNGV, per germline. In DNA, the CDR3 is TGTGCCAGCAGGAAAGAGGGGAACTCCTACGAGCAGTACTTC. Its protein product is CASRKEGNSYEQYF.

A word on this clonotype: A much larger clone lies one base from this, so it may be a read error. This rearrangement joins TRBV28 to TRBJ1-5; D gene ambiguous. The CDR3 length is 13 residues. Germline V gene data show CDR1 as MDHEN and CDR2 as SYDVKM. Deletions cut 5 bases from V and 3 bases from J, with 8 bases between. The DNA of the CDR3 is TGTGCCAGCAGTCTTACAATCAATCAGCCCCAGCATTTT. It yields the protein CASSLTINQPQHF.

A note on this clonotype: The junction departs from germline at one end; a sequencing error may be responsible. This chain links TRBV5-6 with TRBJ2-5; D not resolved. The CDR3 runs to 13 residues. CDR1 is SGHDT and CDR2 is YYEEEE in the germline V gene. CDR3 sequence: CGSSPNARESQYF. CDR3 DNA: TGTGGCAGCAGCCCCAATGCGCGCGAGAGCCAGTACTTC.

Concerning this clonotype itself: The junction differs from germline at one of its ends, possibly a read error. The rearrangement links TRBV18 to TRBJ2-7; D is ambiguous. The CDR3 is 15 amino acids. CDR1 is KGHSH, CDR2 LQKENI, per germline. The CDR3 sequence is CARSPASTANYEQYF. The CDR3 DNA sequence: TGTGCCAGATCACCGGCATCAACGGCCAACTACGAGCAGTACTTC.

Comment on this clonotype: The junction differs from germline at one of its ends, possibly a read error. The V call is TRBV10-3, the J call TRBJ1-4; no clear D. Per the germline V gene, CDR1 is ENHRY and CDR2 is SYGVKD. The CDR3 has 15 amino acids. CDR3 protein: CAISGNFGENEKLFF. The CDR3 DNA is TGTGCCATCAGTGGGAACTTTGGGGAAAATGAAAAACTATTTTTT.

The chain couples TRBV6-5 to TRBJ2-2; 9 bases line up with TRBD2. The CDR3 covers 18 residues. Germline V gives CDR1 MNHEY, CDR2 SVGAGI. As DNA, the CDR3 is TGTGCTATCAGTTACTCCGGACCAGCGGGAGGATACACCGGGGAGCTGTTTTTT. Translated: CAISYSGPAGGYTGELFF.

Comments on this clonotype: Likely a read error: the CDR3 ends without its conserved phenylalanine or tryptophan. The chain has TRBV18 and TRBJ2-6; TRBD1 is a possible D gene (5 bases). This CDR3 contains 17 residues. Germline V gene lookup returns CDR1 KGHSH and CDR2 LQKENI. Trimming left V 6 bases short and J 1 base short, with 16 bases between. Here the CDR3 reads CASSKGPPVSGANVLTS. CDR3 DNA: TGTGCCAGCTCGAAGGGGCCCCCTGTTTCTGGGGCCAACGTCCTGACTTCC.

Regarding this clonotype: The junction and the germline gene differ at one end; a read error may be behind it. The chain combines TRBV29-1 with TRBJ2-7; 11 bases fit TRBD2. The germline V gene has CDR1 SQVTM and CDR2 ANQGSEA. The CDR3 runs 13 residues. CDR3 sequence reads: CSVGTSGAGERYF. CDR3 DNA sequence: TGCAGTGTCGGGACTAGCGGAGCCGGGGAGCGGTACTTC.

The chain recombines TRBV29-1 with TRBJ2-5; D ambiguous. Germline V lookup: CDR1 SQVTM, CDR2 ANQGSEA. Trimming took 6 bases from V and 14 from J, leaving 25 bases between them. The CDR3 totals 13 residues. CDR3 sequence: CSVADSFQEIHYF. CDR3 nucleotides: TGCAGCGTGGCCGATAGCTTCCAAGAGATCCACTACTTC.